This TCR beta chain was observed in a study of PD-1 blockade in classical Hodgkin lymphoma. Sequenced by immunoSEQ multiplex PCR; TCRdb stores in-frame clones only, minus some. Of about 85,000 clones in the sample, 90% were seen once. Time point specified: cycle 4 day 1 (C4D1), after less than 7 weeks of nivolumab. With no exception, relapse followed autologous stem cell transplantation in all patients, and brentuximab vedotin exposure varied. Whole-study findings and limits: When set against healthy donors, newly diagnosed patients were reported to show lower baseline TCR diversity.

Comments on this clone: The antigen remains unidentified.

Sequences were derived from peripheral blood mononuclear cells (PBMCs), sampled before the fourth cycle of nivolumab. This clonotype originated in a human donor with classical Hodgkin lymphoma.

The CDR3 loop is CASSPRTSGAQETQYF. The CDR3 DNA follows: TGTGCCAGCAGCCCAAGGACTAGCGGGGCTCAAGAGACCCAGTACTTC. This chain connects TRBV7-2 to TRBJ2-5; TRBD2 matches at 12 bases. Germline trimming cut 5 bases from V and 2 bases from J; bases unmatched to any gene: 6. In germline, CDR1 is SGHTA, CDR2 FQGNSA. This CDR3 contains 16 residues.